This entry features one T cell receptor beta chain sequence. Its target is not known. TCRB transcripts that were expressed got sequenced, as all of the isolated RNA had been reverse transcribed. Assay used: immunoSEQ multiplex PCR; TCRdb lists only in-frame clones, some missing. In the table there are some 410,000 clones, roughly 10% of which are singletons. The data are from a study of beta chain features in type 1 diabetes. Study outcomes and limitations: When Type 1 diabetes patients were examined, their TCRB CDR3s proved moderately but significantly shorter in all four CD4+ subsets. Compared with healthy donors, patients appeared to share more similar naive, central memory and regulatory TCRB repertoires.

With 6 bases removed from V and 4 bases from J, the gap between germline ends came to 18 bases. Germline values: CDR1 SNHLY, CDR2 FYNNEI. The CDR3 is 15 amino acids. The collection from each donor was one heparinised blood draw averaging about 110 mL. Sequencing used naive CD4+ T cells from blood. The genes are TRBV2 and TRBJ2-5; D might be TRBD1 (6 bases). The source is a woman younger than 30 in good health. The CDR3 reads CASRRTDSRGETQYF. CDR3 DNA sequence: TGTGCCAGCAGAAGAACGGACAGTAGGGGAGAGACCCAGTACTTC. Combining the CDR3 with reference TRBV2 and TRBJ2-5 gives the whole variable domain EPEVTQTPSHQVTQMGQEVILRCVPISNHLYFYWYRQILGQKVEFLVSFYNNEISEKSEIFDDQFSVERPDGSNFTLKIRSTKLEDSAMYFCASRRTDSRGETQYFGPGTRLLVL.